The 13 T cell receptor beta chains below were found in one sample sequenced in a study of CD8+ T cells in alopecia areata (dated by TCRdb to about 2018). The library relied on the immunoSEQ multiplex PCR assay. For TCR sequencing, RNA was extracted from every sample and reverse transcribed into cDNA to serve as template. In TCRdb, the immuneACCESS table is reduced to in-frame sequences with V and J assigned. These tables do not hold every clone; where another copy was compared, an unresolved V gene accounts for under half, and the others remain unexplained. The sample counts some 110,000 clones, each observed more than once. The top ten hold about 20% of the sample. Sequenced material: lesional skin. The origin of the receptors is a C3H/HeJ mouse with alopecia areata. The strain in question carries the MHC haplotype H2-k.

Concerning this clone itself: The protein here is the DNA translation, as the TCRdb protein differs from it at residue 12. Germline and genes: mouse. The CDR3 protein is CASSSLTGANSPLYF. CDR3 DNA, as far as it was read: TGTGCCAGCAGTTCCCTGACAGGGGCGAATTCGCCC. The chain combines TRBV13-3 with TRBJ1-6, with 8 nucleotides matching TRBD1. Sequencing ends 3 residues short of the CDR3 end; the germline J gene provides the rest. TRBJ1-6 falls under the ORF class, with uncertain function. This CDR3 comprises 15 residues. Trimming took 4 bases from V and 7 from J; bases not matched to a gene: 7. Per germline, CDR1 NNHDY and CDR2 SYVADS.

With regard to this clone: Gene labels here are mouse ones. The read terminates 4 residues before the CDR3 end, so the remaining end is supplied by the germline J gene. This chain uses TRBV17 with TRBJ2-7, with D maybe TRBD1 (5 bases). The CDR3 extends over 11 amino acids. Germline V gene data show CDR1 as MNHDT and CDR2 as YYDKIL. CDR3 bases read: TGTGCTAGTGAGGGCAGGGAT. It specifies CASEGRD. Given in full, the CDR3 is CASEGRDEQYF.

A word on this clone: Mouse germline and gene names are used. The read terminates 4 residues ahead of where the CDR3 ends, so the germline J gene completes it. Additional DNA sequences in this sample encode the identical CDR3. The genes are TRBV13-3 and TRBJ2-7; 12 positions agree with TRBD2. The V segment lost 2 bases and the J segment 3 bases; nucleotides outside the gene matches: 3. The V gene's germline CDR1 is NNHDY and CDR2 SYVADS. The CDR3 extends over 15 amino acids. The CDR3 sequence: CASSDGTGGLYEQYF. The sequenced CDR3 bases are TGTGCCAGCAGTGACGGGACTGGGGGGCTCTAT.

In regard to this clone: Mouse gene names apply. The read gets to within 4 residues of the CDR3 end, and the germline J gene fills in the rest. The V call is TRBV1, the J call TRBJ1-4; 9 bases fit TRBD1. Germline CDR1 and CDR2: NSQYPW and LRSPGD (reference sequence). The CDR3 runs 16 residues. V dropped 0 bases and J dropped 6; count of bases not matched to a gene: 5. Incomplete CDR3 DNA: TGCACCTGCAGTGCAGAAACGGACAGGGGACACGAA. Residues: CTCSAETDRGHE. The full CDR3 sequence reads CTCSAETDRGHERLFF.

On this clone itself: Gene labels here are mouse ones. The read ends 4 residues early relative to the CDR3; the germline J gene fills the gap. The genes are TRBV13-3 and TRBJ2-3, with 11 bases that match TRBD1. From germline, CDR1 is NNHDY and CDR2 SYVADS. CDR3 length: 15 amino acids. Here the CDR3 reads CASSDQGQGGETLYF. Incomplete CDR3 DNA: TGTGCCAGCAGTGATCAGGGACAGGGGGGAGAA.

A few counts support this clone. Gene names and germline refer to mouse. CDR3 loop: CASSIPRTGNYAEQFF. Partial CDR3 DNA: TGTGCCAGCAGTATACCCCGGACTGGTAACTATGCT. The chain is built from TRBV19 and TRBJ2-1; 7 bases agree with TRBD2. The read ends 4 residues shy of where the CDR3 ends; the end is completed using the germline J gene. This CDR3 is built from 16 residues. V dropped 1 base and J dropped 0; count of bases not matched to a gene: 4. Germline V gene data show CDR1 as FNHDT and CDR2 as SITEND (reference sequence).

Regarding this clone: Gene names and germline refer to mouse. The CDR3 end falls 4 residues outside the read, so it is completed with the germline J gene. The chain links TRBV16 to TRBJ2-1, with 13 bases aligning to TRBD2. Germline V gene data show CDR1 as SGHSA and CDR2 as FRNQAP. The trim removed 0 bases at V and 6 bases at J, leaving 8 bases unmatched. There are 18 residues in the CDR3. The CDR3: CASSLDAGLGGRLAEQFF. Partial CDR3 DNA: TGTGCAAGCAGCTTAGATGCGGGACTGGGGGGGAGGCTTGCT.

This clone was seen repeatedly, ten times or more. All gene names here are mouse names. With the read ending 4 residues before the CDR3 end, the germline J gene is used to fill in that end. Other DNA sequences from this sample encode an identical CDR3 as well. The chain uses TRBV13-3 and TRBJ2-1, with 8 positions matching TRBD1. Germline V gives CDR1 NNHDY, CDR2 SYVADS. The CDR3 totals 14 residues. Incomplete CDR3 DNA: TGTGCCAGCAGTGGGCAGGGGGCGGGGGCT. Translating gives CASSGQGAGA. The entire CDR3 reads CASSGQGAGAEQFF.

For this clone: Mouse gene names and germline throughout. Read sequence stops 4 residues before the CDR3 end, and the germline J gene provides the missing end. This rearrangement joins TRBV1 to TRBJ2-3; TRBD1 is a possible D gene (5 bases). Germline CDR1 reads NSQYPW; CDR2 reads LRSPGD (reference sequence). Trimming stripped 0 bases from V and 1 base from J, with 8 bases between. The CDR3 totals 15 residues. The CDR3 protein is CTCSADIGGAETLYF. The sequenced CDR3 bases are TGCACCTGCAGTGCAGATATAGGGGGTGCAGAA. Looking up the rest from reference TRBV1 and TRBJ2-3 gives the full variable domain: VTLLEQNPRWRLVPRGQAVNLRCILKNSQYPWMSWYQQDLQKQLQWLFTLRSPGDKEVKSLPGADYLATRVTDTELRLQVANMSQGRTLYCTCSADIGGAETLYFGSGTRLTVL.

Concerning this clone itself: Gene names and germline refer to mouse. The sequenced part of the CDR3 DNA is TGTGCCAGCACAGGGGGCGGTCAAAAC. This translates into CASTGGGQN. The full CDR3 protein is CASTGGGQNTLYF. The V and J genes are TRBV19 and TRBJ2-4, with 8 bases lining up with TRBD1. Read coverage stops 4 residues before the CDR3 terminus; the germline J gene supplies the remainder. CDR1 and CDR2 from the germline V gene are FNHDT and SITEND (reference sequence). This CDR3 region has 13 residues. Losses at the gene ends were 6 bases for V and 1 base for J; bases not matched to a gene: 1.

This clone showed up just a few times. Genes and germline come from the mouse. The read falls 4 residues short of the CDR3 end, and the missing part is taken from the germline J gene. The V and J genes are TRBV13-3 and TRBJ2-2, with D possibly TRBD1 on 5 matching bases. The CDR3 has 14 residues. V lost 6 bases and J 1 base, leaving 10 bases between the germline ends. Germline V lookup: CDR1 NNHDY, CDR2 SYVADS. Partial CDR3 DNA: TGTGCCAGCAAGACAGCCTTAAACACCGGG. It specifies CASKTALNTG. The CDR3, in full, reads CASKTALNTGQLYF.

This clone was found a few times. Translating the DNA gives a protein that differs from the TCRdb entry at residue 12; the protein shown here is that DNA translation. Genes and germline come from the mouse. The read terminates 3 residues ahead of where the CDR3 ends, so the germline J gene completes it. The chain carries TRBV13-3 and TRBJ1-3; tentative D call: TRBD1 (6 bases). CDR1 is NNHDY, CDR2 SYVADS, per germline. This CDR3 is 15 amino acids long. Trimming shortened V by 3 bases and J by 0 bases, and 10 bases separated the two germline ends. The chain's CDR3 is CASSASGVSGNTLYF. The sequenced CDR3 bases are TGTGCCAGCAGTGCCTCAGGGGTTTCTGGAAATACG.

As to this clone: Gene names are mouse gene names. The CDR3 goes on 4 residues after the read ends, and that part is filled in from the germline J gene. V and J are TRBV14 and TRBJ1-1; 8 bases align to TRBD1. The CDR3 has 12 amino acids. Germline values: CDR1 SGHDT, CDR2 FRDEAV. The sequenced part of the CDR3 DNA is TGTGCCAGCAGTTCAGGGGGCAGA. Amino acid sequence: CASSSGGR. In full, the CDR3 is CASSSGGREVFF. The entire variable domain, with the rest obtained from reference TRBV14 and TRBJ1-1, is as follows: EAGVTQSPRYAVLQEGQAVSFWCDPISGHDTLYWYQQPRDQGPQLLVYFRDEAVIDNSQLPSDRFSAVRPKGTNSTLKIQSAKQGDTATYLCASSSGGREVFFGKGTRLTVV.